This T cell receptor (beta chain) was observed in a study of cytomegalovirus exposure and HLA in healthy donors. The study's findings and limits: Previously analyzed data showed that most TCR beta V segments were productive at a frequency of about 90% or about 30%. With later analysis, a missense DCLRE1C variant became linked to TCR beta V- and J-gene trimming.

In the case of this clone: Antigen specificity is unknown.

The V gene's germline CDR1 is MDHEN and CDR2 SYDVKM. This CDR3 region has 15 residues. Trimming pared 5 bases from V and 6 bases from J, leaving 16 bases between. The PCR contained 60 Vbeta and 13 Jbeta primers. Produced via immunoSEQ multiplex PCR; TCRdb's table is partial and in-frame only. This table holds around 140,000 clones, around 87% found once. This TCR was recovered from a woman aged 30 to 39 in good health and CMV-seronegative. Source material: PBMCs. V is TRBV28 and J is TRBJ1-4; a weak D match, TRBD1 (6 bases). The CDR3 nucleotides read TGTGCCAGCAGTGCCCAGGGGAGGGGGTATGAAAAACTGTTTTTT. Encoded protein: CASSAQGRGYEKLFF.